The subject of this entry is one TCR beta chain. The target antigen is unknown. The germline gives CDR1 SGDLS, CDR2 YYNGEE. The V segment lost 7 bases and the J segment 4 bases; nucleotides outside the gene matches: 12. This CDR3 has 16 amino acids. TCRdb's table, derived via immunoSEQ multiplex PCR, lists solely in-frame clones and lacks some. The table lists around 41,000 clones, approximately 92% of them singletons. At least one anti-epileptic drug was given before surgery. This sample is drawn from a study of brain T cells in children with intractable seizures. Overall study findings and caveats: Clones missing pre-surgery may reflect undersampling of that blood sample. Patients' HCMV serostatus was unknown; virus specificity rests on CDR3 similarity alone.

The chain carries TRBV9 and TRBJ2-3, with TRBD2 matching over 10 bases. The specimen was peripheral blood, collected at surgery. The clonotype was recovered from a girl aged 2 to 10 with tuberous sclerosis and intractable seizures. CDR3 sequence: CASALQSGGAADTQYF. The CDR3 DNA reads as TGTGCCAGCGCCCTACAAAGCGGGGGGGCGGCAGATACGCAGTATTTT.